Shown below are 6 T cell receptor beta chains from a single sample sequenced in a study of graft-versus-host responses after intestinal transplantation. Assay: immunoSEQ multiplex PCR; the TCRdb copy retains only in-frame clones and omits some. The sample carries some 500 clones, 80% to 95% recorded once. To release intraepithelial and lamina propria lymphocytes, the graft tissue was processed. This material consisted of ileum tissue, taken just over 42 days after intestinal transplant. The receptors originated from a human patient who received an intestinal transplant, so some T cells may come from the graft donor.

The count of this clone is one. The V gene is TRBV21-1, the J gene TRBJ2-1; the D call in the table, TRBD1, was not verified against the DNA. TRBV21-1 is reported as a pseudogene. The CDR3 extends over 15 amino acids. The CDR3 DNA sequence: TGTGCCAGCGGACCGGGACAGGGAGCCTACAATGAGCAGTTCTTC. It specifies CASGPGQGAYNEQFF.

This clone turned up a few times. V usage is TRBV2 and J usage is TRBJ2-3, with 11 positions matching TRBD2. Germline V gives CDR1 SNHLY, CDR2 FYNNEI. The CDR3 contains 16 residues. Losses at the gene ends were 2 bases for V and 6 bases for J; bases not matched to a gene: 7. The CDR3 DNA is TGTGCCAGCAGTGAAATGGGGGTAGCGGGAGGGGATACGCAGTATTTT. Translation: CASSEMGVAGGDTQYF.

V usage is TRBV4-3 and J usage is TRBJ1-5, with D tentatively TRBD1 (5 bases). This CDR3 region has 16 residues. CDR1 is LGHNA, CDR2 YSLEER, per germline. Trimming stripped 1 base from V and 5 bases from J, with 15 bases between. CDR3 loop: CASSQGVLRGDQPQHF. CDR3 nucleotides: TGCGCCAGCAGCCAAGGAGTGCTTAGGGGTGATCAGCCCCAGCATTTT.

This chain connects TRBV27 to TRBJ1-5; weak D call: TRBD1 (6 bases). The CDR3 sequence is 13 residues long. The ends were cut back, 4 bases at V and 4 bases at J, with 8 bases in the middle. The V gene's germline CDR1 is MNHEY and CDR2 SMNVEV (reference sequence). The CDR3 is CASSWTANQPQHF. CDR3 nucleotide sequence: TGTGCCAGCAGTTGGACAGCTAATCAGCCCCAGCATTTT.

The chain is built from TRBV7-2 and TRBJ1-2; D is perhaps TRBD1 (5 bases). Germline CDR1 and CDR2: SGHTA and FQGNSA. Trimming removed 7 bases at V and 6 bases at J, with 21 bases between. This CDR3 comprises 15 residues. This CDR3 reads CASTPSYGTANGYTF. CDR3 bases: TGTGCCAGCACCCCATCCTACGGGACGGCAAATGGCTACACCTTC.

This sequence joins TRBV28 and TRBJ1-1; 9 bases agree with TRBD1. V shed 5 bases and J 10 bases; nucleotides not matched to a gene: 8. The CDR3 has 13 residues. Germline CDR1 reads MDHEN; CDR2 reads SYDVKM. The CDR3 region is CASSETGGAGAFF. CDR3 in DNA: TGTGCCAGCAGTGAAACAGGGGGCGCGGGAGCTTTCTTT.